This T cell receptor (beta chain) came from a study of Graves' ophthalmopathy and Graves' hyperthyroidism. Amplification from RNA transcripts yielded the TCR beta CDR3 regions. HTBI primers were employed in first-round RT-PCR, then a second-round multiplex PCR followed. TCRdb reanalysed the multiplex PCR reads using MiXCR and keeps one entry per CDR3 protein. The table lists around 170,000 distinct CDR3 sequences, more than 30% of them singletons, with roughly 6% in the top ten. V shed 5 bases, J shed 4 bases, and the junction held 11 bases outside the gene matches. This CDR3 spans 16 amino acids. The V gene's germline CDR1 is SGHAT and CDR2 FQNNGV.

Sequencing was performed on peripheral blood. The sequence came from a woman between 40 and 55 years old with Graves' ophthalmopathy. The V gene is TRBV11-2, the J gene TRBJ2-7; TRBD1 aligns across 10 bases. In DNA form, the CDR3 reads TGTGCCAGCAGCCCCCGAGTGGGACAGGGGCGGTACGAGCAGTACTTC. This translates into CASSPRVGQGRYEQYF.